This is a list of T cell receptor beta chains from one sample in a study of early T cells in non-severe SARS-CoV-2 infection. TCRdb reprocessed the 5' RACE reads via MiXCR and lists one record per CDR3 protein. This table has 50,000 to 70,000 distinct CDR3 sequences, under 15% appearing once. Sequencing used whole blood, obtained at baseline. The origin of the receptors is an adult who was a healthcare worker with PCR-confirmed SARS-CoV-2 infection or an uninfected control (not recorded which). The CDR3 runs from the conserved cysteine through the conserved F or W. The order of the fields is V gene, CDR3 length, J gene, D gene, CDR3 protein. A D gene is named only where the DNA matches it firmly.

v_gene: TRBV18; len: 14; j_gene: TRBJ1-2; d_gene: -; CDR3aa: CASSPPTRVPGYTF
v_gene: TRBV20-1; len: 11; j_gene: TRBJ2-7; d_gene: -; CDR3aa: CSASADHEQYF
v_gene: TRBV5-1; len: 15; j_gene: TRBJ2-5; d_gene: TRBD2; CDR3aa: CASSAGLVIQETQYF
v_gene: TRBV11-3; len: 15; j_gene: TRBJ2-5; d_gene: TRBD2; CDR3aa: CASSRQGTSGETQYF
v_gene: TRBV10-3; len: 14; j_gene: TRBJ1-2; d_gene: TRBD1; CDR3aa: CAIRGQAGGYGYTF
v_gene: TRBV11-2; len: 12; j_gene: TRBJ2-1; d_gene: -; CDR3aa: CASSSTGDEQFF
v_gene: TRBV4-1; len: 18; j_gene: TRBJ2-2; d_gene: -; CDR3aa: CASSRDPKMARGSPELFF
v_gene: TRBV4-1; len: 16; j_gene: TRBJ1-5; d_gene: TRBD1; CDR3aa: CASSRGVGTENQPQHF
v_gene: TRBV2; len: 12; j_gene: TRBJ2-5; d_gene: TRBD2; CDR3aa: CASSGRQETQYF
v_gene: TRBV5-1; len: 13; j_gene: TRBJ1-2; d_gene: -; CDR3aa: CASSLRTADGYTF